The clone carrying this T cell receptor (beta chain) showed up many times. Its target is unknown. This sample was included in a study of T cell repertoires in cytomegalovirus infection. In the study overall: The public TCR beta signatures pointed to both CMV infection and matching HLA type. Whole-study results and caveats: HLA-C-restricted CMV-specific TCR beta clonotypes prevailed in the ex vivo response. The study identified carriers of CMV plus the relevant HLA from cumulative public TCR beta family frequency.

The germline CDR1 and CDR2 sequences are MNHNS and SASEGT. V was pared by 1 base and J by 5 bases, with 14 bases between. The CDR3 totals 15 residues. TCRdb re-called the reads with MiXCR, one entry per CDR3 protein. The repertoire holds 450,000 to 600,000 distinct CDR3 sequences, with roughly 12% as singletons. The sample consisted of PBMCs. The rearrangement joins TRBV6-1 to TRBJ1-1; TRBD1 might be the D (5 bases). The receptor was isolated from a human donor in good health (CMV status not recorded). Some clones in this sample may be carry-over from other donors' samples. DNA for the CDR3: TGTGCCAGCAGTGAAGGGTACCGTGGGGGGACTGAAGCTTTCTTT. It translates to CASSEGYRGGTEAFF.